These T cell receptor beta chains were read from a single sample in a study of blood T cell repertoires in COVID-19. The protocol was immunoSEQ multiplex PCR, while the TCRdb copy is restricted to in-frame clones and leaves out a portion. The sample lists roughly 200,000 clones; 88% were seen once. The sequenced sample was PBMCs or T cells enriched from blood (not recorded which). These receptors were taken from a woman between 25 and 40 years old who had recovered from COVID-19. The CDR3 runs from the conserved cysteine through the conserved F or W. Each record gives: V gene, clone size, D gene, J gene, CDR3 protein, CDR3 DNA. D genes are given only for firm matches. The size entry is marked missing in some rows and otherwise reads once, few, many or a size class.

>TRBV5-1|few|TRBD1|TRBJ2-3
CASSPGQASTDTQYF
TGCGCCAGCAGCCCGGGACAGGCTAGCACAGATACGCAGTATTTT
>TRBV7-9|-|-|TRBJ1-5
CASSLEGRINQPQHF
TGTGCCAGCAGCTTAGAAGGCAGGATCAATCAGCCCCAGCATTTT
>TRBV4-3|-|-|TRBJ1-2
CASSARRGFGYTF
TGCGCCAGCAGCGCTAGGAGAGGGTTCGGCTACACCTTC
>TRBV5-1|-|-|TRBJ2-5
CASSDTRSGETQYF
TGCGCCAGCTCCGATACCCGATCAGGGGAGACCCAGTACTTC
>TRBV5-4|-|-|TRBJ1-4
CASSGGFNEKLFF
TGTGCCAGCAGCGGAGGGTTTAATGAAAAACTGTTTTTT
>TRBV13|-|-|TRBJ1-6
CASSTDSYNSPLHF
TGTGCCAGCAGCACCGACAGCTATAATTCACCCCTCCACTTT
>TRBV11-3|once|-|TRBJ2-1
CASSLTGFYEQFF
TGTGCCAGCAGCTTAACAGGGTTCTATGAGCAGTTCTTC
>TRBV19|once|TRBD1|TRBJ2-1
CASSSDRDNEQFF
TGTGCCAGTAGTTCTGACAGGGATAATGAGCAGTTCTTC
>TRBV15|-|TRBD1|TRBJ1-2
CATSRGDSSNYGYTF
TGTGCCACCAGCAGAGGGGACAGTTCGAACTATGGCTACACCTTC
>TRBV12-5|-|-|TRBJ1-1
CASGSPRGLYRPGENTEAFF
TGTGCTAGTGGTTCCCCCCGGGGGTTGTACCGTCCGGGAGAAAACACTGAAGCTTTCTTT
>TRBV7-8|-|-|TRBJ1-1
CASSLVEFMNTEAFF
TGTGCCAGCAGCTTAGTGGAGTTCATGAACACTGAAGCTTTCTTT
>TRBV25-1|-|-|TRBJ1-4
CASSLPGGGEKLFF
TGTGCCAGCAGCCTCCCCGGGGGAGGAGAAAAACTGTTTTTT
>TRBV14|-|TRBD2|TRBJ2-1
CASSRLAGGYNEQFF
TGTGCCAGCAGCAGACTAGCGGGGGGGTACAATGAGCAGTTCTTC
>TRBV7-2|-|-|TRBJ2-7
CASSFQQGDHEQYF
TGTGCCAGCAGCTTCCAACAGGGTGACCACGAGCAGTACTTC